Below, 27 T cell receptor beta chains from the same sample are listed, as sequenced in a study of blood T cells in healthy people across ages (dated by TCRdb to about 2015). The library was made by 5' RACE. Sequencing was carried out with an Illumina HiSeq 2500. A second PCR of about 7 to 12 cycles was run with a J-beta primer mix and a sample-barcoded 5' primer. Starting from the raw public reads, TCRdb applied fastp trimming at Q25, assembled clones with MiXCR and retained in-frame beta chains. Each entry is one CDR3 protein sequence, shown with its most common DNA and genes. A total of hundreds of thousands of distinct CDR3 sequences appear in this sample, around 45% of them only once. Of the sample, roughly 19% falls within the top ten clones. Sequencing was done on a sample of blood. The receptors were gathered from a man aged 55 to 70 in good health.

This rearrangement joins TRBV4-3 to TRBJ2-7; 7 nucleotides line up with TRBD1. Germline V lookup: CDR1 LGHNA, CDR2 YSLEER. CDR3 length equals 16 residues. V dropped 0 bases and J dropped 2; count of bases not matched to a gene: 7. This CDR3 reads CASSQDRQGQPYEQYF. CDR3 nucleotides: TGCGCCAGCAGCCAAGACCGGCAGGGACAGCCCTACGAGCAGTACTTC.

The genes are TRBV25-1 and TRBJ2-3; TRBD2 aligns across 14 bases. V lost 6 bases to trimming and J lost 6 bases; unmatched junction nucleotides: 8. Germline CDR1 MGHDK, CDR2 SYGVNS. The length of the CDR3 is 16 residues. CDR3 DNA: TGTGCCAGCAGAGAAGGACTAGCGGGGGGACTCGATACGCAGTATTTT. It yields the protein CASREGLAGGLDTQYF.

The sample holds a few counts of this clonotype. The chain joins TRBV10-3 to TRBJ2-7; 9 bases are shared with TRBD1. Germline V CDR1 and CDR2: ENHRY, SYGVKD. The CDR3 is 16 amino acids. Unmatched junction bases numbered 9, after V lost 0 bases and J lost 6 bases. Here the CDR3 DNA reads TGTGCCATCAGTGAGTCGGTAGGGACAGGGTCGGGCGAGCAGTACTTC. It encodes CAISESVGTGSGEQYF.

This clonotype was seen at least ten times. The chain has TRBV20-1 and TRBJ2-1, with 11 bases aligning to TRBD2. With 0 bases clipped from V and 3 bases from J, the junction kept 4 bases outside the gene matches. CDR1 is DFQATT and CDR2 is SNEGSKA in the germline V gene (reference sequence). The CDR3 spans 16 residues. The CDR3 here is CSARDTSGGRYNEQFF. CDR3 DNA: TGCAGTGCTAGAGACACTAGCGGGGGCCGCTACAATGAGCAGTTCTTC.

This chain uses TRBV6-1 with TRBJ1-5; D is ambiguous. V lost 0 bases and J lost 7, with 13 bases in between. CDR1 and CDR2 from the germline V gene are MNHNS and SASEGT. There are 15 residues in the CDR3. The CDR3 region has the DNA TGTGCCAGCAGTGAAGCGACTTTGGTTTTCCAGCCCCAGCATTTT. Translated: CASSEATLVFQPQHF.

In regard to this clonotype: One end of the junction is discordant with germline, which a read error may explain. The chain couples TRBV20-1 to TRBJ2-3; the D gene could be TRBD1 or TRBD2 (6 bases each). Germline CDR1 DFQATT, CDR2 SNEGSKA (reference sequence). The CDR3 spans 12 residues. The CDR3 protein is CSADGGTDTRYF. In DNA form, the CDR3 reads TGCAGTGCTGACGGGGGCACAGATACGCGGTATTTT.

This clonotype was detected once. The chain employs TRBV6-6 and TRBJ2-3, with 13 bases identical to TRBD2. Germline V lookup: CDR1 MNHNY, CDR2 SVGAGI (reference sequence). CDR3 length equals 16 residues. Trimming took 4 bases from V and 4 from J; bases not matched to a gene: 5. CDR3 sequence: CASSSPGTSGADTQYF. The DNA of the CDR3 is TGTGCCAGCAGTTCCCCCGGGACTAGCGGGGCAGATACGCAGTATTTT.

This clonotype was observed a few times. The rearrangement links TRBV15 to TRBJ2-1; D perhaps matches TRBD2 (5 bases). V dropped 4 bases and J dropped 5 bases, with 9 bases sitting between them. Germline V gene data show CDR1 as LNHNV and CDR2 as YYDKDF (reference sequence). This CDR3 comprises 13 residues. The CDR3 here is CATSITGNNEQFF. CDR3 DNA sequence: TGTGCCACCAGCATCACGGGGAACAATGAGCAGTTCTTC.

This clonotype was observed a few times. J is TRBJ2-7 and V is TRBV5-1, with D hard to call. The germline V gene has CDR1 SGHRS and CDR2 YFSETQ. The CDR3 sequence is 18 residues long. V lost 3 bases and J lost 0, with 22 bases in between. Written as DNA, the CDR3 is TGCGCCAGCAGCTGGCCCCAAGGTGCGGACCCTGCCTCCTACGAGCAGTACTTC. It yields the protein CASSWPQGADPASYEQYF.

The chain has TRBV7-8 and TRBJ2-3; 7 bases are shared with TRBD1. This CDR3 contains 16 residues. Germline CDR1 reads SGHVS; CDR2 reads FQNEAQ. Losses at the gene ends were 4 bases for V and 4 bases for J; bases not matched to a gene: 11. CDR3: CASSSRPGGFADTQYF. The CDR3 coding sequence is TGTGCCAGCAGCTCCCGTCCAGGGGGATTCGCAGATACGCAGTATTTT.

The V gene is TRBV6-6, the J gene TRBJ1-5; TRBD1 is a possible D gene (6 bases). Germline V gene lookup returns CDR1 MNHNY and CDR2 SVGAGI (reference sequence). V was shortened by 6 bases and J by 6 bases, with 12 bases between the two germline ends. This CDR3 is 13 amino acids long. The CDR3 here is CASREQQGQPQHF. The CDR3 DNA is TGTGCCAGCAGAGAACAACAGGGTCAGCCCCAGCATTTT.

This chain connects TRBV29-1 to TRBJ2-1; D remains unclear. Germline V lookup: CDR1 SQVTM, CDR2 ANQGSEA. The germline V and J ends were trimmed by 3 bases and 4 bases, with 13 bases remaining between them. The CDR3 spans 14 residues. The DNA of the CDR3 is TGCAGCGTTGACGGACCGATCGCTTACAATGAGCAGTTCTTC. It codes for CSVDGPIAYNEQFF.

This chain links TRBV20-1 with TRBJ2-5; 10 positions agree with TRBD1. CDR1 and CDR2 from the germline V gene are DFQATT and SNEGSKA (reference sequence). V trimming: 5 bases; J trimming: 5 bases; junction bases outside the gene matches: 8. CDR3 length: 14 amino acids. In DNA, the CDR3 is TGCAGTGCTCGACAGGGGGCTATCCAGGAGACCCAGTACTTC. It encodes CSARQGAIQETQYF.

This chain links TRBV5-6 with TRBJ1-6; 7 bases match TRBD1. Germline assignment: CDR1 SGHDT and CDR2 YYEEEE. CDR3 size: 15 residues. The trim removed 2 bases at V and 8 bases at J, leaving 7 bases unmatched. In DNA, the CDR3 is TGTGCCAGCAGCTTTAGTCCAGGGGGAGATTCACCCCTCCACTTT. This codes for CASSFSPGGDSPLHF.

This chain links TRBV4-3 with TRBJ1-5; 7 bases fit TRBD1. Losses at the gene ends were 3 bases for V and 6 bases for J; bases not matched to a gene: 8. The CDR3 length is 15 residues. Germline-derived CDR1 and CDR2 are LGHNA and YSLEER. The CDR3 loop reads CASSQAGTEGQPQHF. The DNA for the CDR3 is TGCGCCAGCAGCCAGGCCGGGACAGAGGGTCAGCCCCAGCATTTT.

This clonotype was detected a few times. The chain couples TRBV30 to TRBJ2-3; D unclear. V lost 2 bases and J lost 7, with 10 bases in between. CDR1 GTSNPN and CDR2 SVGIG come from the germline V gene (reference sequence). The CDR3 is made up of 12 amino acids. The DNA for the CDR3 is TGTGCCTGGAGTTCCCTCAACTATACGCAGTATTTT. Its protein is CAWSSLNYTQYF.

This clonotype turned up a few times. The V and J genes are TRBV18 and TRBJ2-7, with D possibly matching TRBD2 (6 bases). Trimming took off 1 base at V and 6 bases at J, with 13 bases between the two ends. Germline values: CDR1 KGHSH, CDR2 LQKENI. The CDR3 is 14 amino acids. As DNA, the CDR3 is TGTGCCAGCTCACCACTTGCCCTGGGGGGCGAGCAGTACTTC. Residues: CASSPLALGGEQYF.

This chain joins TRBV20-1 and TRBJ2-4; tentatively, D is TRBD1 or TRBD2 (6 bases each). With the DNA end fitting TRBJ2-7 better, the J assignment may be wrong. Germline assignment: CDR1 DFQATT and CDR2 SNEGSKA (reference sequence). The CDR3 length is 15 residues. The CDR3 region is CSARDLRQEGFEQYF. The CDR3, as DNA: TGCAGTGCTAGAGATTTAAGACAGGAGGGGTTCGAGCAGTACTTC.

There are a few counts of this clonotype. The chain is built from TRBV3-1 and TRBJ2-1; TRBD2 agrees at 9 bases. The length of the CDR3 is 16 residues. V shed 1 base, J shed 6 bases, and the junction held 7 bases outside the gene matches. Per the germline V gene, CDR1 is LGHDT and CDR2 is YNNKEL (reference sequence). The CDR3 loop is CASSQGLRGGANEQFF. CDR3 nucleotides: TGTGCCAGCAGCCAAGGTCTTCGCGGGGGGGCCAATGAGCAGTTCTTC.

The chain is built from TRBV7-2 and TRBJ1-5; no reliable D call. V was pared by 2 bases and J by 4 bases, with 15 bases between. CDR1 is SGHTA and CDR2 is FQGNSA in the germline V gene. This CDR3 is 16 amino acids long. This CDR3 reads CASSLLGNPANQPQHF. In nucleotides, the CDR3 is TGTGCCAGCAGCTTATTGGGCAACCCGGCAAATCAGCCCCAGCATTTT.

At least ten counts were recorded for this clonotype. This chain joins TRBV29-1 and TRBJ2-4; perhaps TRBD1 as D (5 bases). Trimming removed 0 bases from V and 0 bases from J, with 6 bases in between. Germline assignment: CDR1 SQVTM and CDR2 ANQGSEA. This CDR3 region has 14 residues. The CDR3 nucleotides read TGCAGCGTTGAAGACAGGGTAGCCAAAAACATTCAGTACTTC. This encodes CSVEDRVAKNIQYF. Full variable domain (missing parts from reference TRBV29-1 and TRBJ2-4): SAVISQKPSRDICQRGTSLTIQCQVDSQVTMMFWYRQQPGQSLTLIATANQGSEATYESGFVIDKFPISRPNLTFSTLTVSNMSPEDSSIYLCSVEDRVAKNIQYFGAGTRLSVL.

The chain recombines TRBV10-3 with TRBJ2-5; TRBD2 agrees at 9 bases. The CDR3 is made up of 15 amino acids. The V segment lost 8 bases and the J segment 5 bases; nucleotides outside the gene matches: 12. From germline, CDR1 is ENHRY and CDR2 SYGVKD. This CDR3 is CAIVPIAGASETQYF. CDR3 nucleotide sequence: TGTGCCATCGTCCCCATAGCGGGGGCTAGTGAGACCCAGTACTTC.

V usage is TRBV20-1 and J usage is TRBJ2-7; 8 nucleotides align to TRBD2. There are 14 residues in the CDR3. The germline V gene has CDR1 DFQATT and CDR2 SNEGSKA (reference sequence). With V trimmed by 4 bases and J by 2 bases, 7 bases remained unmatched. CDR3: CSAKLGGGPYEQYF. The CDR3 DNA sequence: TGCAGTGCTAAACTGGGCGGGGGGCCCTACGAGCAGTACTTC.

This chain joins TRBV20-1 and TRBJ2-7, with 9 positions matching TRBD2. Germline values: CDR1 DFQATT, CDR2 SNEGSKA (reference sequence). The CDR3 sequence is 18 residues long. Trimming at V came to 0 bases and at J to 0 bases, leaving 12 bases not matched to a gene. CDR3: CSARDSALAGDNSYEQYF. The CDR3 DNA is TGCAGTGCTAGAGATTCCGCCTTAGCGGGAGACAACTCCTACGAGCAGTACTTC.

The chain couples TRBV20-1 to TRBJ1-1, with 8 bases that match TRBD1. CDR3 length equals 16 residues. The germline V gene has CDR1 DFQATT and CDR2 SNEGSKA (reference sequence). With 4 bases clipped from V and 1 base from J, the junction kept 11 bases outside the gene matches. The CDR3 sequence: CSAKYSPGTGNTEAFF. CDR3 coding DNA: TGCAGTGCTAAATATTCCCCCGGGACAGGGAACACTGAAGCTTTCTTT.

V gene TRBV3-1 combines with J gene TRBJ2-1, with no clear D. V was pared by 0 bases and J by 13 bases, with 10 bases between. CDR1 and CDR2 (germline): LGHDT, YNNKEL (reference sequence). This CDR3 contains 12 residues. The CDR3 bases are TGTGCCAGCAGCCAAGATACGGAGACCCAGTTCTTC. Protein sequence: CASSQDTETQFF.

This clonotype has just a few counts. V usage is TRBV6-5 and J usage is TRBJ2-3; 9 bases match TRBD1. Germline lookup yields CDR1 MNHEY and CDR2 SVGAGI. The CDR3 loop spans 15 amino acids. The J segment lost 4 bases and the V segment lost 5 bases, leaving 7 bases of the junction unmatched. The CDR3 DNA is TGTGCCAGCAGTACTACAGGGGGCACATCAGATACGCAGTATTTT. Translating gives CASSTTGGTSDTQYF.